Here is one T cell receptor beta chain with its context. The data derive from a study of T cell changes during pregnancy in multiple sclerosis. CDR1 SNHLY and CDR2 FYNNEI come from the germline V gene. This CDR3 contains 14 residues. V lost 3 bases and J 13 bases, leaving 16 bases between the germline ends. Clones were read by immunoSEQ multiplex PCR, and TCRdb kept only the in-frame ones, dropping some. The data show roughly 70,000 clones, 80% to 95% seen once. The chain has TRBV2 and TRBJ1-6, with a possible D match to TRBD1 (6 bases). The sequence was obtained from a female donor in good health, enrolled as a control in a pregnancy study. Here the sequenced sample was peripheral blood, taken in the third trimester of pregnancy. CDR3 nucleotide sequence: TGTGCCAGCAGTGAGGGGGCCCCAATTGGGCCCCTCCACTTT. It codes for CASSEGAPIGPLHF.